This T cell receptor (beta chain) was identified in a study of T cell responses to AZD1222 COVID-19 vaccine. The method was immunoSEQ multiplex PCR; TCRdb's version includes in-frame clones alone and lacks a portion of them. Among 150,000 to 200,000 clones listed, around 93% were seen once. Details on this clone: This specimen includes other DNA sequences encoding the same CDR3.

CDR3 length: 15 residues. CDR1 SGHRS and CDR2 YFSETQ come from the germline V gene. V dropped 0 bases and J dropped 1; count of bases not matched to a gene: 0. J is TRBJ2-2 and V is TRBV5-1; 7 bases agree with TRBD1. The receptor's source is an adult in good health. The source material was peripheral blood, sampled on day 0 of AZD1222 vaccination. Here the CDR3 reads CASSLGQGNTGELFF. DNA of the CDR3: TGCGCCAGCAGCTTGGGACAGGGGAACACCGGGGAGCTGTTTTTT.